The present entry profiles one T cell receptor (beta chain) with its context. The record originates from a study of cytomegalovirus exposure and HLA in healthy donors. 13 Jbeta primers and 60 Vbeta primers were used for the PCR. The method was immunoSEQ multiplex PCR; TCRdb's version includes in-frame clones alone and lacks a portion of them. The data show 150,000 to 200,000 clones, around 78% seen once. Unmatched junction bases numbered 18, after V lost 0 bases and J lost 5 bases. From germline, CDR1 is LNHNV and CDR2 YYDKDF (reference sequence). There are 19 residues in the CDR3. V and J are TRBV15 and TRBJ2-7, with 8 bases identical to TRBD2. Sequencing input: PBMCs. The TCR originated in a man younger than 45 in good health and CMV-seronegative. This CDR3 reads CATSRDLFGGEAHGDEQYF. The CDR3 region has the DNA TGTGCCACCAGCAGAGACCTTTTCGGGGGGGAGGCGCACGGGGACGAGCAGTACTTC.